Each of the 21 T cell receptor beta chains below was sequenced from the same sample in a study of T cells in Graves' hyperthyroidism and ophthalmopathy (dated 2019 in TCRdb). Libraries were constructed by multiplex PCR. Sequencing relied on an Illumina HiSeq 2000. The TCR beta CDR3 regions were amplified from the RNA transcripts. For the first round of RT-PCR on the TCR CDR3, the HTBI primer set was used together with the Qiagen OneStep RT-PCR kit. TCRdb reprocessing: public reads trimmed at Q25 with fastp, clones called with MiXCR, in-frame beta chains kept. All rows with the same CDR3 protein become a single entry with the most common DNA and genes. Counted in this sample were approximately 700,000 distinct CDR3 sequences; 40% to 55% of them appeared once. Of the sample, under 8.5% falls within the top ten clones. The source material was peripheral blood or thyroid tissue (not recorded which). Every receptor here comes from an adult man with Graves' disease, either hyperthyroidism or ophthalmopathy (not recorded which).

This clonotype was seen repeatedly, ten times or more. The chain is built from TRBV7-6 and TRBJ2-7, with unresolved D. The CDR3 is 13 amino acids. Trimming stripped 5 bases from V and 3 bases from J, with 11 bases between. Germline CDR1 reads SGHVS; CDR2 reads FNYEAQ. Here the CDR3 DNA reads TGTGCCAGCAGCACCGCGGACGGCTACGAGCAGTACTTC. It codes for CASSTADGYEQYF.

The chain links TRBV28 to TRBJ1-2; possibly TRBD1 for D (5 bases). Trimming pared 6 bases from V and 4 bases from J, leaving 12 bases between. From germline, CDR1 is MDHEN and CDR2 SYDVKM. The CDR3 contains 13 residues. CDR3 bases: TGTGCCAGCAGGTACACAGGACTCTATGGCTACACCTTC. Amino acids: CASRYTGLYGYTF.

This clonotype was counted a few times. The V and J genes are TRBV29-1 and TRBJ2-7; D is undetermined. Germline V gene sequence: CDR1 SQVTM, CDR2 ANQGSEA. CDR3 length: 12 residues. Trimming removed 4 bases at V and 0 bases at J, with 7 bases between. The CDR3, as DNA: TGCAGCGTTGTTATAACCTCCTACGAGCAGTACTTC. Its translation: CSVVITSYEQYF.

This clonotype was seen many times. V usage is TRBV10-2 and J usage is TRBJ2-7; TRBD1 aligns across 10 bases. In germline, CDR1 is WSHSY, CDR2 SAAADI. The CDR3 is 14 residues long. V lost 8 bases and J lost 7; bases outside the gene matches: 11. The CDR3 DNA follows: TGCGCCAGCGAGGAGGTAGGGACAGGGGATGAGCAGTACTTC. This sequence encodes CASEEVGTGDEQYF.

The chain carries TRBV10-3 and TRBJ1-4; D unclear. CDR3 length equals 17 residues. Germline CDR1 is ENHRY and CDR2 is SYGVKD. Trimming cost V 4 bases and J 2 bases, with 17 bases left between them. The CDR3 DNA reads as TGTGCCATCAGTGGATCCCTCACGGGAACGACTAATGAAAAACTGTTTTTT. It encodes CAISGSLTGTTNEKLFF.

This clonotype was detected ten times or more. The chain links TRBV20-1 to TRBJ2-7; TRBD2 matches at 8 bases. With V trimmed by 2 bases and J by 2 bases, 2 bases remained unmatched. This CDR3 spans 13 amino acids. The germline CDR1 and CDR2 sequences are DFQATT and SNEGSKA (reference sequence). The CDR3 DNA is TGCAGTGCTAGACGGGGGGGGACCTACGAGCAGTACTTC. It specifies CSARRGGTYEQYF.

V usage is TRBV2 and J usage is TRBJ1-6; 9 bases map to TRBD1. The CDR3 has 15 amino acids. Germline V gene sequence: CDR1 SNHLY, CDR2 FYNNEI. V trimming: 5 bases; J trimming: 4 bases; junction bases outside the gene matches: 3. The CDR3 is CASSYRGRYNSPLHF. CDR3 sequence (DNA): TGTGCCAGCAGTTACAGGGGGCGATATAATTCACCCCTCCACTTT.

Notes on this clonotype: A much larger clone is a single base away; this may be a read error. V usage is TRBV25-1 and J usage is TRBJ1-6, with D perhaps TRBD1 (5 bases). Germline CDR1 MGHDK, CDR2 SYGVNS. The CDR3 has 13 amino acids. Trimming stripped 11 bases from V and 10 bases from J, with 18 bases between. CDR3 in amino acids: CAGTLGGSSPLHF. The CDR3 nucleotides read TGTGCCGGCACCCTCGGGGGTAGCTCACCCCTCCACTTT.

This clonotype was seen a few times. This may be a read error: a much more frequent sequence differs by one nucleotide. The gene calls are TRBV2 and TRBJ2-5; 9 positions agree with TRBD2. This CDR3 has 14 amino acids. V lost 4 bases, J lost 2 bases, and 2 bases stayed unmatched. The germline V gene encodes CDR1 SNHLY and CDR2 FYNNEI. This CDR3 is CASSGGLAQETQYF. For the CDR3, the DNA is TGTGCCAGCAGTGGGGGACTAGCACAAGAGACCCAGTACTTC.

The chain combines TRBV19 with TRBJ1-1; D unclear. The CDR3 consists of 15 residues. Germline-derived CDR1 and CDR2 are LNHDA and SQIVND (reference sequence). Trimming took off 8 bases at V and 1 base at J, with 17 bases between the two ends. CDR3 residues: CASLPRGFSNTEAFF. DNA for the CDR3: TGTGCCAGTCTACCACGGGGTTTTTCGAACACTGAAGCTTTCTTT.

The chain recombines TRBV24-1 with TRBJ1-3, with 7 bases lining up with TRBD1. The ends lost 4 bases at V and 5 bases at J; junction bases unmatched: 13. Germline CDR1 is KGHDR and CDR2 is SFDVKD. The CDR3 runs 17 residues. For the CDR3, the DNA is TGTGCCACCAGTGAGTTCAATGGGACAGTCAGGCGAAACACCATATATTTT. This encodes CATSEFNGTVRRNTIYF.

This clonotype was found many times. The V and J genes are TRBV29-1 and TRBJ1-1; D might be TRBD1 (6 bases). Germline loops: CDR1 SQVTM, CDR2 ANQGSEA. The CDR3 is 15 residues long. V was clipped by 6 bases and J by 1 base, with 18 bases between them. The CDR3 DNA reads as TGCAGCGTCGACAATAGGGGGGTTTGGAACACTGAAGCTTTCTTT. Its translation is CSVDNRGVWNTEAFF.

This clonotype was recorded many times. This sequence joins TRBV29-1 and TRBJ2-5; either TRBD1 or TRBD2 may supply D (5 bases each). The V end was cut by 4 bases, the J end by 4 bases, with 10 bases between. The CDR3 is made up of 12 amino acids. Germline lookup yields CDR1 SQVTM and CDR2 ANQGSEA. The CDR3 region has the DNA TGCAGCGTTGGACTCGGGACAGAGACCCAGTACTTC. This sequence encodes CSVGLGTETQYF.

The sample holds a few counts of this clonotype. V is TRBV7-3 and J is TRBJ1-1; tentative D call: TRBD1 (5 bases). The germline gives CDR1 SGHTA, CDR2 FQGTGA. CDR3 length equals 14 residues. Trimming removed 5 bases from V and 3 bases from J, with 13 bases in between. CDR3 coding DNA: TGTGCCAGCAGCCATGGCGGAGGGGACACTGAAGCTTTCTTT. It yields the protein CASSHGGGDTEAFF.

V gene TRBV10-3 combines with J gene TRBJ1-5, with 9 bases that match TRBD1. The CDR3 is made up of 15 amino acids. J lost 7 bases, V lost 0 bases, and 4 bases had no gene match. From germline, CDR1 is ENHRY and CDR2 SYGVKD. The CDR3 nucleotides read TGTGCCATCAGTGAGTCGGCGGGACAGGGACAGCCCCAGCATTTT. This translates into CAISESAGQGQPQHF.

Here the CDR3 reads CASSLGTGRGGQYF. The CDR3 nucleotides read TGTGCCAGCAGCTTAGGGACAGGTAGAGGAGGGCAGTACTTC. J is TRBJ2-7 and V is TRBV7-9; TRBD1 matches 7 bases. The CDR3 consists of 14 residues. V shed 1 base and J 9 bases; nucleotides not matched to a gene: 9. Germline CDR1 is SEHNR and CDR2 is FQNEAQ (reference sequence).

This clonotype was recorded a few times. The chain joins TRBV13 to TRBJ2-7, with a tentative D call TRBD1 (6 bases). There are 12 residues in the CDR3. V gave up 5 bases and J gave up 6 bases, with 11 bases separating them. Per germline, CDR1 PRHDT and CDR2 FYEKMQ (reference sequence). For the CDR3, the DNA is TGTGCCAGCAGCCCAGGGGTTTCCGAGCAGTACTTC. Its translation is CASSPGVSEQYF.

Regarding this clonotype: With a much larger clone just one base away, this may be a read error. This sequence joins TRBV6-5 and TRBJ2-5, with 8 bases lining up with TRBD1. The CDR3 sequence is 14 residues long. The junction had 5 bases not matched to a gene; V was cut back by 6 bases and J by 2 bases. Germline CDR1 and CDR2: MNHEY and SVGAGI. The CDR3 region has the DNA TGTGCCAGCAGGACTGACAGGGGACAAGAGACCCAGTACTTC. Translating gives CASRTDRGQETQYF.

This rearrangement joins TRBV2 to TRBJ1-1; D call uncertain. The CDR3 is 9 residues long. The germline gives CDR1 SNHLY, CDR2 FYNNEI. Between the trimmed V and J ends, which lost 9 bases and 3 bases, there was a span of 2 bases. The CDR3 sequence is CARDTEAFF. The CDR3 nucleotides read TGTGCCAGAGACACTGAAGCTTTCTTT.

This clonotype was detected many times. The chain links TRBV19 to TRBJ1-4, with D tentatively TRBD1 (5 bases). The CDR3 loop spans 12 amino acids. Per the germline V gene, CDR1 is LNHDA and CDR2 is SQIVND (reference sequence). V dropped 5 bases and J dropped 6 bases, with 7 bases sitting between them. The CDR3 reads CASSPRDEKLFF. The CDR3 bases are TGTGCCAGTAGTCCCAGGGATGAAAAACTGTTTTTT.

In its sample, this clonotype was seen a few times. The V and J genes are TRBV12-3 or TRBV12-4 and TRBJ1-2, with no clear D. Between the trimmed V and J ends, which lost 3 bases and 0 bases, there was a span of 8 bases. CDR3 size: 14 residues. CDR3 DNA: TGTGCCAGCAGTTTCAGTAAAGCTAACTATGGCTACACCTTC. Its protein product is CASSFSKANYGYTF.